This T cell receptor beta chain was obtained from a study of blood T cell repertoires in COVID-19. This clone was counted once. Generated by immunoSEQ multiplex PCR, the TCRdb table keeps only in-frame clones and is missing some. The sample contains a few hundred thousand clones, about 80% of which appear only once. The receptor was derived from a man between 50 and 59 years old who had recovered from COVID-19. Sequencing was performed on PBMCs or T cells enriched from blood (not recorded which).

The CDR3 here is CASSQGDRDEKLFF. The CDR3 DNA reads as TGTGCCAGCAGCCAAGGGGACAGGGATGAAAAACTGTTTTTT. This chain joins TRBV3-1 (or the pseudogene TRBV3-2) and TRBJ1-4; 9 bases match TRBD1. This CDR3 comprises 14 residues. Germline V CDR1 and CDR2: LGHDT, YNNKEL (reference sequence). The ends lost 1 base at V and 6 bases at J; junction bases unmatched: 0.